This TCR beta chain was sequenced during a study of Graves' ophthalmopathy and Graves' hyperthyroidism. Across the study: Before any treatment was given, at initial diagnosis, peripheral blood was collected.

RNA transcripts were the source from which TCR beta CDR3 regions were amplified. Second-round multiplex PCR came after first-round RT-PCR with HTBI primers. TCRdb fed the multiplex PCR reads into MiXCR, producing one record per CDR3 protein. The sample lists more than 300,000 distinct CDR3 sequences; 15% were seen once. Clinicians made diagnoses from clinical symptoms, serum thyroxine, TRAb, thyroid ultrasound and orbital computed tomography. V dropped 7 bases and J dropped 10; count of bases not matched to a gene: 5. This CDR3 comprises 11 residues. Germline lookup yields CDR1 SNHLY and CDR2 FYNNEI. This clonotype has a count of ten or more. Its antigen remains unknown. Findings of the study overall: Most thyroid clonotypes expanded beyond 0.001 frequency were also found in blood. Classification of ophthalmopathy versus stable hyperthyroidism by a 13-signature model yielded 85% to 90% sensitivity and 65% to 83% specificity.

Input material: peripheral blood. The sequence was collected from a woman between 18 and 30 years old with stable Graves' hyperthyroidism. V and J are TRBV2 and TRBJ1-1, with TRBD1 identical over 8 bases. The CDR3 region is CASISGTGAFF. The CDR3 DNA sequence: TGTGCCAGCATCTCCGGGACAGGAGCTTTCTTT.